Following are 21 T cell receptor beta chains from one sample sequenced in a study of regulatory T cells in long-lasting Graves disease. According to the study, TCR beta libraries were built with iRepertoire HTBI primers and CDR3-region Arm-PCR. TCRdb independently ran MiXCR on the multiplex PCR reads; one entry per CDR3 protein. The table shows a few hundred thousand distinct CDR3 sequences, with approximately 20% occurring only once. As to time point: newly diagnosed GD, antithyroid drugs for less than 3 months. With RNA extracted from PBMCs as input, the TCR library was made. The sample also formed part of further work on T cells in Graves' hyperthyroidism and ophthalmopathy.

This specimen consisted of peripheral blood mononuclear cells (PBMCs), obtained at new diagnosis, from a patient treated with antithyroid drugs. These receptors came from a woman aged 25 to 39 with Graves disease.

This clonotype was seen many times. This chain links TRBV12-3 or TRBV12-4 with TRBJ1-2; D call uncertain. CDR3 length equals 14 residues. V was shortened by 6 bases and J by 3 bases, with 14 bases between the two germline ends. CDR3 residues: CASSLIPQDYGYTF. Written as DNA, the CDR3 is TGTGCCAGCAGCCTGATTCCGCAGGACTATGGCTACACCTTC.

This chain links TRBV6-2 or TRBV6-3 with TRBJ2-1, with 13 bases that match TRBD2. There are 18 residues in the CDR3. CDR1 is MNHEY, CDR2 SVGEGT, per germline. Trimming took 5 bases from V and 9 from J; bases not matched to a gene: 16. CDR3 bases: TGTGCCAGCAGTGAAGTCTTAATGAGTGGGACTAGCGGGGTTGAGCAGTTCTTC. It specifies CASSEVLMSGTSGVEQFF.

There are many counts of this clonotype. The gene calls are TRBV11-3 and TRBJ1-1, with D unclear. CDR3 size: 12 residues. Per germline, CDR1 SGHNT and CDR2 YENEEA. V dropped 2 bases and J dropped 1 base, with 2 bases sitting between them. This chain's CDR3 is CASSLKNTEAFF. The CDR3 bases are TGTGCCAGCAGCTTAAAGAACACTGAAGCTTTCTTT.

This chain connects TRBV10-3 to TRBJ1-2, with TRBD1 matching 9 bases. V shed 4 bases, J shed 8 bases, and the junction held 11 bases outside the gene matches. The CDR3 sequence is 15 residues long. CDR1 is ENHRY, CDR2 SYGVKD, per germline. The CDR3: CAISALDRGDNGYTF. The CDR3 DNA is TGTGCCATCAGTGCCCTGGACAGGGGAGACAACGGCTACACCTTC.

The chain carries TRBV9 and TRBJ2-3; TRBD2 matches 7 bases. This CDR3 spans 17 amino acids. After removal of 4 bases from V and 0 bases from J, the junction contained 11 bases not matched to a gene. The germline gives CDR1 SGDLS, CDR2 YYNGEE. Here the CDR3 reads CASSLPGRGISTDTQYF. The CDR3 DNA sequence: TGTGCCAGCAGCCTCCCGGGGCGGGGGATAAGCACAGATACGCAGTATTTT.

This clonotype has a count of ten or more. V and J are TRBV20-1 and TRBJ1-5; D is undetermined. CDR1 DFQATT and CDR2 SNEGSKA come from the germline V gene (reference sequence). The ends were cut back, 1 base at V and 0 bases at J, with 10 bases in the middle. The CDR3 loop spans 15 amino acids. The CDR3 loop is CSARAAKDSNQPQHF. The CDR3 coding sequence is TGCAGTGCTAGAGCCGCCAAGGATAGCAATCAGCCCCAGCATTTT.

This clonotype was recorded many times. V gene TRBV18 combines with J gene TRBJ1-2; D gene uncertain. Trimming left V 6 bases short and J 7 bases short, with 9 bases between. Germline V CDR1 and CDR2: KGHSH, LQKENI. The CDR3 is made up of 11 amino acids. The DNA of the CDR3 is TGTGCCAGCTCTCGAGAGGGTGGCTACACCTTC. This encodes CASSREGGYTF.

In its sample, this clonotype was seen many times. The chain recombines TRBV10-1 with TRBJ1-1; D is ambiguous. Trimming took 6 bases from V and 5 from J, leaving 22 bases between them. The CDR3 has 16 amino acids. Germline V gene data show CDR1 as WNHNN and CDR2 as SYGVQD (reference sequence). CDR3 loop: CASRESTGVEETEAFF. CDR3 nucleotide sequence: TGCGCCAGCAGAGAAAGTACCGGGGTCGAGGAGACTGAAGCTTTCTTT.

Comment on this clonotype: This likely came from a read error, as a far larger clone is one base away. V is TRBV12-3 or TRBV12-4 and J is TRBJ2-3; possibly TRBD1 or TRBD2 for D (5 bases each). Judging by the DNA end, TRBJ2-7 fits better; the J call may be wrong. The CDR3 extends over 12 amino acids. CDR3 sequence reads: CASSLRGWEQYF. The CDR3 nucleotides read TGTGCCAGCAGTTTACGGGGCTGGGAGCAGTACTTC.

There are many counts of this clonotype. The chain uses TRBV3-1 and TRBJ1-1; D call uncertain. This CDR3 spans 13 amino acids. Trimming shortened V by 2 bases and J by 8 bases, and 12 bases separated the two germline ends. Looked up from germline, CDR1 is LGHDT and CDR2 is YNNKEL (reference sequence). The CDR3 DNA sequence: TGTGCCAGCAGCCAAAGATACGGCGGAGAAGCTTTCTTT. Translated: CASSQRYGGEAFF.

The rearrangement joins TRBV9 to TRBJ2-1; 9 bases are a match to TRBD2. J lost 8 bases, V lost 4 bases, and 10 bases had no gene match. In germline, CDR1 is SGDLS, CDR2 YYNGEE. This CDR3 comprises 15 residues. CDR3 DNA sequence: TGTGCCAGCAGCCGTACCTTAGCGGGAGACCATGAGCAGTTCTTC. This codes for CASSRTLAGDHEQFF.

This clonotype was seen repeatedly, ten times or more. CDR3 in DNA: TGCGCCAGCAGCCCGAGGGAAGCCCGAAAAGGAGACGAGCAGTTCTTC. It codes for CASSPREARKGDEQFF. V usage is TRBV5-1 and J usage is TRBJ2-1, with a possible D match to TRBD2 (5 bases). There are 16 residues in the CDR3. Germline V gene lookup returns CDR1 SGHRS and CDR2 YFSETQ. The V gene lost 4 bases and the J gene lost 10 bases, with 24 bases spanning the gap.

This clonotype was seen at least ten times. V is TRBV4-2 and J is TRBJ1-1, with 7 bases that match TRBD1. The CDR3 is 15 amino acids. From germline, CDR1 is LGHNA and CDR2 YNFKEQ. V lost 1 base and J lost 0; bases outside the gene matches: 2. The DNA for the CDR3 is TGTGCCAGCAGCCAAGGGGACAGCATGAACACTGAAGCTTTCTTT. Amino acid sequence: CASSQGDSMNTEAFF.

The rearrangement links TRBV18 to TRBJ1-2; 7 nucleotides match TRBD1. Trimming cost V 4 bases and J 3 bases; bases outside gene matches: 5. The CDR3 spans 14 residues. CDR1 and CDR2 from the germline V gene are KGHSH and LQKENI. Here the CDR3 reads CASSLQGVDYGYTF. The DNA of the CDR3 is TGTGCCAGCTCACTCCAGGGGGTGGACTATGGCTACACCTTC. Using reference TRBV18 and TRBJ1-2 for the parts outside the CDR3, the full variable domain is NAGVMQNPRHLVRRRGQEARLRCSPMKGHSHVYWYRQLPEEGLKFMVYLQKENIIDESGMPKERFSAEFPKEGPSILRIQQVVRGDSAAYFCASSLQGVDYGYTFGSGTRLTVV.

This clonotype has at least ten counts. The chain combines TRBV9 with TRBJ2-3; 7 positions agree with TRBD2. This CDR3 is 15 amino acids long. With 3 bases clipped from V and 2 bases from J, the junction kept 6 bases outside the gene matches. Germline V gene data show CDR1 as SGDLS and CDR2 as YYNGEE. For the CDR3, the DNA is TGTGCCAGCAGCGCGAGGGAGGGGACCACAGATACGCAGTATTTT. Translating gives CASSAREGTTDTQYF.

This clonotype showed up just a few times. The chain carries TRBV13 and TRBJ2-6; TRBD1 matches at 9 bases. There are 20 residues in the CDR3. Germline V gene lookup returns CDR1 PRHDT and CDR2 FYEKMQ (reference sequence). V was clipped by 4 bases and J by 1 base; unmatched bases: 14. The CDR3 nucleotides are TGTGCCAGCAGCTCAACCACAAACAGGGGGCACTCTTCTGGGGCCAACGTCCTGACTTTC. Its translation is CASSSTTNRGHSSGANVLTF.

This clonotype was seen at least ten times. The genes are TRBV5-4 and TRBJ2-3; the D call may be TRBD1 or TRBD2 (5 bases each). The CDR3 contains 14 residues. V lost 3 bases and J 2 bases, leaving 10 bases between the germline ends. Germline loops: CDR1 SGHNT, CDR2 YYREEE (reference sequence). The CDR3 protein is CASSSGRVTDTQYF. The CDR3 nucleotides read TGTGCCAGCAGCTCAGGGAGAGTCACAGATACGCAGTATTTT.

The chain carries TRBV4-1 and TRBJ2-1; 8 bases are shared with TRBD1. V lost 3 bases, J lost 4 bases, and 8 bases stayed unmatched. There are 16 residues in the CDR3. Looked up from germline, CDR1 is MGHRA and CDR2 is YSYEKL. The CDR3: CASSHLPGQEYNEQFF. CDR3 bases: TGCGCCAGCAGCCATCTCCCGGGACAGGAGTACAATGAGCAGTTCTTC.

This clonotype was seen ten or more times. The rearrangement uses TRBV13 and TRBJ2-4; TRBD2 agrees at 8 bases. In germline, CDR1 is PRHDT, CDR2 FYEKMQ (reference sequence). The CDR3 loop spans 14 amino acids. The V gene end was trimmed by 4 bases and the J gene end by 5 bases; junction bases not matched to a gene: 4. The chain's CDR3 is CASSSAGAQNIQYF. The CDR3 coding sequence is TGTGCCAGCAGCTCAGCGGGGGCACAAAACATTCAGTACTTC.

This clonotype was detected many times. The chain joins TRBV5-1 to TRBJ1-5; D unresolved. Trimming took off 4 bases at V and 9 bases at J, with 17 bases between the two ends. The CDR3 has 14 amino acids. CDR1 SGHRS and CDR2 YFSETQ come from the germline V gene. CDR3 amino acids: CASSPDGSLRPQHF. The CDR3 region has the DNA TGCGCCAGCAGCCCCGATGGCTCCTTAAGGCCCCAGCATTTT. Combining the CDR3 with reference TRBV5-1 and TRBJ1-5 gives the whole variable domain KAGVTQTPRYLIKTRGQQVTLSCSPISGHRSVSWYQQTPGQGLQFLFEYFSETQRNKGNFPGRFSGRQFSNSRSEMNVSTLELGDSALYLCASSPDGSLRPQHFGDGTRLSIL.

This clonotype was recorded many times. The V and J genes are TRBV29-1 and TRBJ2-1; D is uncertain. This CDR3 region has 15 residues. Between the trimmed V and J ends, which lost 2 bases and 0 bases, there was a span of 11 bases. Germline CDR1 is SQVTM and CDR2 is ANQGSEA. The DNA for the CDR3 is TGCAGCGTTGAAAGAGGCCTCAGCTCCTACAATGAGCAGTTCTTC. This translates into CSVERGLSSYNEQFF.